The clone carrying this T cell receptor beta chain was detected many times. This CDR3 comprises 15 residues. The V end was cut by 6 bases, the J end by 2 bases, with 17 bases between. Per germline, CDR1 MNHNS and CDR2 SASEGT. MiXCR was run by TCRdb on the 5' RACE reads, yielding one entry per CDR3 protein. The sample contains over 50,000 distinct CDR3 sequences, approximately 29% of which appear only once. The V and J genes are TRBV6-1 and TRBJ2-7, with D perhaps assigned TRBD1 or TRBD2 (7 bases each). Sequenced: tumor-infiltrating naive CD4+ T cells sorted from the breast tumor. The subset denotes: naive CD4+ T cells, CD4+CD45RA+CD25-. The source is a female donor with breast cancer. The DNA of the CDR3 is TGTGCCAGCAGAAAAGGGGGGGACAGTCCCTACGAGCAGTACTTC. Protein sequence: CASRKGGDSPYEQYF.